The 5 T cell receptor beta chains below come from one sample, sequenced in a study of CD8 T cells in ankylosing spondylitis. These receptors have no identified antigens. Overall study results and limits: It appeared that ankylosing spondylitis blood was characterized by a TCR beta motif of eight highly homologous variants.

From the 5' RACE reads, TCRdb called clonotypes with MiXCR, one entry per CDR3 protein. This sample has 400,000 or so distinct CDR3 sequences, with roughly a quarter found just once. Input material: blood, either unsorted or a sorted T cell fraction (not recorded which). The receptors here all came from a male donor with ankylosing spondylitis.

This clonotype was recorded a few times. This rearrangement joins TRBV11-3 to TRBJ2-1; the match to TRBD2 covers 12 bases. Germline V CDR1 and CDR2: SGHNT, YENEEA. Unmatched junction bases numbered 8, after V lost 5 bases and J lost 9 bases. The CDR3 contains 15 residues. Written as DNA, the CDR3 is TGTGCCAGCAGCCGTCTAGCGGGAGGGCCCGGTGAGCAGTTCTTC. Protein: CASSRLAGGPGEQFF.

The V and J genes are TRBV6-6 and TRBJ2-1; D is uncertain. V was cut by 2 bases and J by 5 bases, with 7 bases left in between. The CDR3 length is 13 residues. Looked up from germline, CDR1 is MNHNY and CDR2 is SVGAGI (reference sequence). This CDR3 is CASSYNADNEQFF. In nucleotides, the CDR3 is TGTGCCAGCAGTTACAACGCGGACAATGAGCAGTTCTTC.

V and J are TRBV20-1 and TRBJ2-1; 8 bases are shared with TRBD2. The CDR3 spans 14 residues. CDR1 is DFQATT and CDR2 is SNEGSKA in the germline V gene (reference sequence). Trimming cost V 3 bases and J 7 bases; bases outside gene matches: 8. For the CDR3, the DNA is TGCAGTGCTAGGGAGCGGGGGAGGATTAATGAGCAGTTCTTC. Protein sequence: CSARERGRINEQFF.

The CDR3 reads CATHLGQSGANVLTF. In nucleotides, the CDR3 is TGCGCCACCCACCTGGGCCAATCTGGGGCCAACGTCCTGACTTTC. The V and J genes are TRBV5-1 and TRBJ2-6; D is unclear. V gave up 9 bases and J gave up 1 base, with 14 bases separating them. Germline assignment: CDR1 SGHRS and CDR2 YFSETQ. This CDR3 region has 15 residues.

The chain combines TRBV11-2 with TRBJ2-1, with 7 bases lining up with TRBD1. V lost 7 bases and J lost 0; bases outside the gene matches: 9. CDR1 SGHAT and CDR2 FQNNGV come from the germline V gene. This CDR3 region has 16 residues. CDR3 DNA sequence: TGTGCCAGCACCTTCACAGGGGCGAGCTCCTACAATGAGCAGTTCTTC. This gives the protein CASTFTGASSYNEQFF.